The 21 T cell receptor beta chains presented below share a single source sample, sequenced in a study of control samples from healthy donors and cancer patients. The data were produced by immunoSEQ multiplex PCR, yet TCRdb's version contains in-frame clones alone and is incomplete. The table lists tens of thousands of clones, around 87% of them singletons. Input material: blood. The source is a man aged 50 to 59 in good health.

V usage is TRBV3-1 (or the pseudogene TRBV3-2) and J usage is TRBJ1-1; D gene ambiguous. Trimming cost V 7 bases and J 0 bases, with 9 bases left between them. The CDR3 length is 13 residues. Looked up from germline, CDR1 is LGHDT and CDR2 is YNNKEL (reference sequence). CDR3 coding DNA: TGTGCCAGCACCCTCTACCTGAACACTGAAGCTTTCTTT. It specifies CASTLYLNTEAFF.

This sequence joins TRBV6-6 and TRBJ2-1; a possible D gene is TRBD2 (7 bases). Germline V gene sequence: CDR1 MNHNY, CDR2 SVGAGI (reference sequence). Between the trimmed V and J ends, which lost 5 bases and 2 bases, there was a span of 10 bases. There are 14 residues in the CDR3. The CDR3 spells CASSTGGPYNEQFF. The CDR3, as DNA: TGTGCCAGCAGTACGGGGGGCCCCTACAATGAGCAGTTCTTC.

This chain links TRBV5-1 with TRBJ1-1; no firm D call. V was clipped by 8 bases and J by 5 bases, with 16 bases between them. The germline CDR1 and CDR2 sequences are SGHRS and YFSETQ. The CDR3 covers 13 residues. CDR3 in amino acids: CASSTDVGTEAFF. In nucleotides, the CDR3 is TGCGCCAGTAGCACGGACGTAGGGACTGAAGCTTTCTTT.

This chain uses TRBV11-3 with TRBJ2-6; no definite D call. Per the germline V gene, CDR1 is SGHNT and CDR2 is YENEEA. The V end lost 2 bases, the J end lost 2 bases, and 7 bases lay between the germline ends. This CDR3 has 15 residues. CDR3 residues: CASSLPATGANVLTF. For the CDR3, the DNA is TGTGCCAGCAGCTTACCGGCAACTGGGGCCAACGTCCTGACTTTC.

The chain is built from TRBV9 and TRBJ2-3, with 8 bases identical to TRBD1. The germline CDR1 and CDR2 sequences are SGDLS and YYNGEE. The V segment lost 4 bases and the J segment 4 bases; nucleotides outside the gene matches: 8. The CDR3 consists of 15 residues. The CDR3 sequence is CASSFDRGGPDTQYF. DNA of the CDR3: TGTGCCAGCAGCTTTGACAGGGGAGGCCCAGATACGCAGTATTTT.

This clone turned up a few times. The rearrangement links TRBV29-1 to TRBJ2-3, with 13 bases matching TRBD2. This CDR3 spans 18 amino acids. The V gene end was trimmed by 0 bases and the J gene end by 4 bases; junction bases not matched to a gene: 10. Germline V gene lookup returns CDR1 SQVTM and CDR2 ANQGSEA. The CDR3 spells CSVEDPRTSGSFSDTQYF. CDR3 bases: TGCAGCGTTGAAGATCCTAGGACTAGCGGGAGTTTTTCAGATACGCAGTATTTT.

The genes are TRBV11-3 and TRBJ2-1; D unresolved. V shed 2 bases and J shed 0 bases, with 8 bases lying between them. CDR3 length: 15 amino acids. The V gene's germline CDR1 is SGHNT and CDR2 YENEEA. CDR3 sequence (DNA): TGTGCCAGCAGCTTATCGTCTGTCTCCTACAATGAGCAGTTCTTC. Encoded protein: CASSLSSVSYNEQFF.

The chain has TRBV9 and TRBJ2-1, with TRBD2 matching over 15 bases. V lost 3 bases and J lost 7; bases outside the gene matches: 8. The CDR3 runs 17 residues. CDR1 is SGDLS, CDR2 YYNGEE, per germline. This CDR3 is CASSGRGLAGGSNEQFF. The CDR3, as DNA: TGTGCCAGCAGCGGCCGGGGACTAGCGGGAGGATCAAATGAGCAGTTCTTC.

J is TRBJ2-1 and V is TRBV4-1, with D hard to call. V lost 5 bases to trimming and J lost 7 bases, with 9 bases between them. CDR1 is MGHRA, CDR2 YSYEKL, per germline. There are 12 residues in the CDR3. The CDR3 nucleotides are TGCGCCAGCAGCGAAAATAAGAATGAGCAGTTCTTC. Translation gives CASSENKNEQFF.

V usage is TRBV7-2 and J usage is TRBJ1-1; TRBD1 matches at 8 bases. The CDR3 has 15 residues. The junction had 1 base not matched to a gene; V was cut back by 0 bases and J by 1 base. Looked up from germline, CDR1 is SGHTA and CDR2 is FQGNSA. Here the CDR3 reads CASSLAGQANTEAFF. The DNA for the CDR3 is TGTGCCAGCAGCTTAGCGGGACAGGCGAACACTGAAGCTTTCTTT.

The V and J genes are TRBV5-1 and TRBJ2-2, with D unresolved. With 0 bases removed from V and 3 bases from J, the gap between germline ends came to 6 bases. Germline CDR1 SGHRS, CDR2 YFSETQ. CDR3 length: 14 residues. The CDR3 spells CASSLDGYTGELFF. CDR3 sequence (DNA): TGCGCCAGCAGCTTGGACGGGTACACCGGGGAGCTGTTTTTT. Variable domain in full (rest from reference TRBV5-1 and TRBJ2-2): KAGVTQTPRYLIKTRGQQVTLSCSPISGHRSVSWYQQTPGQGLQFLFEYFSETQRNKGNFPGRFSGRQFSNSRSEMNVSTLELGDSALYLCASSLDGYTGELFFGEGSRLTVL.

The chain combines TRBV14 with TRBJ1-6; D is ambiguous. Germline CDR1 reads SGHDN; CDR2 reads FVKESK. The length of the CDR3 is 13 residues. With 1 base removed from V and 9 bases from J, the gap between germline ends came to 7 bases. The CDR3 coding sequence is TGTGCCAGCAGCCAAGGCAGGCCTTCACCCCTCCACTTT. Translating it yields CASSQGRPSPLHF. Combining the CDR3 with reference TRBV14 and TRBJ1-6 gives the whole variable domain EAGVTQFPSHSVIEKGQTVTLRCDPISGHDNLYWYRRVMGKEIKFLLHFVKESKQDESGMPNNRFLAERTGGTYSTLKVQPAELEDSGVYFCASSQGRPSPLHFGNGTRLTVT.

The genes are TRBV9 and TRBJ2-3, with TRBD2 matching over 13 bases. Per germline, CDR1 SGDLS and CDR2 YYNGEE. Germline trimming cut 0 bases from V and 1 base from J; bases unmatched to any gene: 11. The CDR3 contains 20 residues. The CDR3 spells CASSVEGWTSGSARTDTQYF. CDR3 nucleotide sequence: TGTGCCAGCAGCGTAGAGGGATGGACTAGCGGGAGCGCTCGCACAGATACGCAGTATTTT.

This clone has just one count. The chain recombines TRBV12-3 or TRBV12-4 with TRBJ2-1; 7 bases match TRBD2. V was pared by 1 base and J by 10 bases, with 1 base of the junction left unmatched. The CDR3 contains 12 residues. This CDR3 is CASSLVLAEQFF. The CDR3 coding sequence is TGTGCCAGCAGTTTAGTACTAGCGGAGCAGTTCTTC.

This chain uses TRBV7-2 with TRBJ2-2; D uncertain. Trimming cost V 7 bases and J 1 base, with 10 bases left between them. The CDR3 is 14 residues long. Per the germline V gene, CDR1 is SGHTA and CDR2 is FQGNSA. Written as DNA, the CDR3 is TGTGCCAGCACCCCCGAGTTGAACACCGGGGAGCTGTTTTTT. This encodes CASTPELNTGELFF.

J is TRBJ2-3 and V is TRBV5-6, with TRBD2 identical over 7 bases. The junction had 7 bases not matched to a gene; V was cut back by 3 bases and J by 0 bases. The CDR3 sequence is 16 residues long. Germline CDR1 reads SGHDT; CDR2 reads YYEEEE. The chain's CDR3 is CASSSVAGLSTDTQYF. The CDR3 DNA sequence: TGTGCCAGCAGCTCAGTAGCGGGTCTTAGCACAGATACGCAGTATTTT.

This rearrangement joins TRBV5-5 to TRBJ1-6, with a possible D match to TRBD1 (6 bases). The germline V and J ends were trimmed by 4 bases and 0 bases, with 11 bases remaining between them. Looked up from germline, CDR1 is SGHKS and CDR2 is YYEKEE (reference sequence). CDR3 length equals 16 residues. Here the CDR3 reads CASSLLDSSYNSPLHF. The CDR3 nucleotides read TGTGCCAGCAGCCTCCTGGACAGCTCCTATAATTCACCCCTCCACTTT.

This clone appeared a few times. Other DNA sequences from this sample encode an identical CDR3 as well. The V gene is TRBV29-1, the J gene TRBJ1-2; D unresolved. Germline CDR1 SQVTM, CDR2 ANQGSEA. Deletions cut 3 bases from V and 4 bases from J, with 9 bases between. The CDR3 runs to 12 residues. The CDR3 region has the DNA TGCAGCGTTGATCGAGCCAGCTATGGCTACACCTTC. Amino acids: CSVDRASYGYTF. Full variable domain (missing parts from reference TRBV29-1 and TRBJ1-2): SAVISQKPSRDICQRGTSLTIQCQVDSQVTMMFWYRQQPGQSLTLIATANQGSEATYESGFVIDKFPISRPNLTFSTLTVSNMSPEDSSIYLCSVDRASYGYTFGSGTRLTVV.

This chain uses TRBV11-3 with TRBJ1-3; D is unresolved. V shed 4 bases and J shed 3 bases, with 10 bases lying between them. The length of the CDR3 is 14 residues. Germline CDR1 SGHNT, CDR2 YENEEA. The CDR3 bases are TGTGCCAGCAGCTCTACCAAGGATGGAAACACCATATATTTT. Translation gives CASSSTKDGNTIYF.

The genes are TRBV5-1 and TRBJ2-5; the match to TRBD2 covers 7 bases. This CDR3 comprises 14 residues. After removal of 4 bases from V and 1 base from J, the junction contained 4 bases not matched to a gene. Germline lookup yields CDR1 SGHRS and CDR2 YFSETQ. The CDR3 nucleotides read TGCGCCAGCAGCCCAGGGACTATCCAAGAGACCCAGTACTTC. Translated, it gives CASSPGTIQETQYF.

In this sample, this clone turned up a few times. The chain links TRBV4-3 to TRBJ2-2, with D possibly being TRBD2 (5 bases). The CDR3 loop spans 13 amino acids. Per germline, CDR1 LGHNA and CDR2 YSLEER. Trimming shortened V by 5 bases and J by 4 bases, and 8 bases separated the two germline ends. In nucleotides, the CDR3 is TGCGCCAGCAGCTTTCGGGGCACCGGGGAGCTGTTTTTT. This sequence encodes CASSFRGTGELFF.